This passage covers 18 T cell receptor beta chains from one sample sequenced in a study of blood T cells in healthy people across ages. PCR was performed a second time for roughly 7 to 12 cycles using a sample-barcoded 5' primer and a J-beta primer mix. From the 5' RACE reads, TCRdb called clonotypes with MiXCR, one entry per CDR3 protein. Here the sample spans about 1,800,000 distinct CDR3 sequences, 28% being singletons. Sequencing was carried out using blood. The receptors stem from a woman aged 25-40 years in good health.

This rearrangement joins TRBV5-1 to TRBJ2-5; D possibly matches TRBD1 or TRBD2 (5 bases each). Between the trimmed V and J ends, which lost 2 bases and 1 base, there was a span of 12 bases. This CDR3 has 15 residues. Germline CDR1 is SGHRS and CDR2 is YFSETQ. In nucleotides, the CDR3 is TGCGCCAGCAGCTTTATAACGGGACCCCAAGAGACCCAGTACTTC. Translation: CASSFITGPQETQYF. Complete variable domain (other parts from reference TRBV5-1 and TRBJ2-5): KAGVTQTPRYLIKTRGQQVTLSCSPISGHRSVSWYQQTPGQGLQFLFEYFSETQRNKGNFPGRFSGRQFSNSRSEMNVSTLELGDSALYLCASSFITGPQETQYFGPGTRLLVL.

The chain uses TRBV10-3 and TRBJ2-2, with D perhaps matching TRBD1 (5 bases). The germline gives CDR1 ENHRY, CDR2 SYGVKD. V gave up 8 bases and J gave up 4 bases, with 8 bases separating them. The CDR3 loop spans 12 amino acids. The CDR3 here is CAIGQITGELFF. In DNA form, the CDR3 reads TGTGCCATCGGACAAATCACCGGGGAGCTGTTTTTT.

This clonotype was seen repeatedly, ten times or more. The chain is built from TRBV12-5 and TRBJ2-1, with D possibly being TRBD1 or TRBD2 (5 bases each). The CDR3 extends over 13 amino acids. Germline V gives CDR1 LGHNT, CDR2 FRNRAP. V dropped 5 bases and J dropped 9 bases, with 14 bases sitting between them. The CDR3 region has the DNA TGTGCTAGTGGTACCCGACCCGGGACTGAGCAGTTCTTC. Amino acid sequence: CASGTRPGTEQFF.

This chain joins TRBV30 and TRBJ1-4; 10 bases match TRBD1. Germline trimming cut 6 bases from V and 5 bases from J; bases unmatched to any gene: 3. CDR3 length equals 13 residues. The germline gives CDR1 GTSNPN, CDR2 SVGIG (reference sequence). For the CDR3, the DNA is TGTGCCTGCGGGACAGGGGCAAATGAAAAACTGTTTTTT. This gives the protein CACGTGANEKLFF.

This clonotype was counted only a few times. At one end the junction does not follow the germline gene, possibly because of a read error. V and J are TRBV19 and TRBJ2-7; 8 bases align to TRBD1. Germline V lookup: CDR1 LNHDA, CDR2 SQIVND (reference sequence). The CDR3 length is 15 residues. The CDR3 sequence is CASSISGTGSYDQYF. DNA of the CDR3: TGTGCCAGTAGTATCTCCGGGACAGGCTCCTACGACCAGTACTTC.

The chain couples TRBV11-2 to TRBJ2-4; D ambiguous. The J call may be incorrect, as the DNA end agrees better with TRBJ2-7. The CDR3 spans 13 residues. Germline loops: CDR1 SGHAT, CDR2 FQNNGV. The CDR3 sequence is CASSTVPSYEQYF. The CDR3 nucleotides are TGTGCCAGCAGCACGGTCCCCTCGTACGAGCAGTACTTC.

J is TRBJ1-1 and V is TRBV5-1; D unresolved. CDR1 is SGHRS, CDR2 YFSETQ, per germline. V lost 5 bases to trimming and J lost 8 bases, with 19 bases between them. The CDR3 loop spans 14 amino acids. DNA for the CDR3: TGCGCCAGCAGTTTCTCTTCGGACGGCTCGGAAGCTTTCTTT. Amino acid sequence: CASSFSSDGSEAFF.

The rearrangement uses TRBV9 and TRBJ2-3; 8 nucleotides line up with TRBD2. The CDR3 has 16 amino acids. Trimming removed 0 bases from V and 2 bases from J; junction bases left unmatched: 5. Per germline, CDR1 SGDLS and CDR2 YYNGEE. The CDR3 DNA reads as TGTGCCAGCAGCGTAGAAAACGGGGGGGTCACAGATACGCAGTATTTT. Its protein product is CASSVENGGVTDTQYF.

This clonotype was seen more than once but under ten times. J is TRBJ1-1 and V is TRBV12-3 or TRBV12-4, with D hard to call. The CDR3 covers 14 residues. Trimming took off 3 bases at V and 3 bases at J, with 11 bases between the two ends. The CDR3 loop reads CASSFLGLDTEAFF. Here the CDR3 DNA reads TGTGCCAGCAGTTTTCTGGGGTTGGACACTGAAGCTTTCTTT.

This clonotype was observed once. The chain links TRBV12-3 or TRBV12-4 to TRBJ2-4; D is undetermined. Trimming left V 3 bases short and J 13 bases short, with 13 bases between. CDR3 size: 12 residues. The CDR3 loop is CASSFVFNEQYF. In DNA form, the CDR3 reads TGTGCCAGCAGTTTCGTCTTCAATGAGCAGTACTTC.

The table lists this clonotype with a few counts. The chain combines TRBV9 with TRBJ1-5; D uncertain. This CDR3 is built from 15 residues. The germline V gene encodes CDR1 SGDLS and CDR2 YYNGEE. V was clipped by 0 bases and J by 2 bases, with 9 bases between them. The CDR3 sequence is CASSVDGGGNQPQHF. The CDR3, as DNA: TGTGCCAGCAGCGTAGACGGTGGTGGCAATCAGCCCCAGCATTTT.

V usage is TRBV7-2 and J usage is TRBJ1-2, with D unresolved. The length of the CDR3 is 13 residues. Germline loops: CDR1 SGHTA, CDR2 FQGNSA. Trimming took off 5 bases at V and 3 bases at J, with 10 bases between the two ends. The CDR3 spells CASSPVRDYGYTF. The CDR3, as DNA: TGTGCCAGCAGCCCTGTAAGGGACTATGGCTACACCTTC.

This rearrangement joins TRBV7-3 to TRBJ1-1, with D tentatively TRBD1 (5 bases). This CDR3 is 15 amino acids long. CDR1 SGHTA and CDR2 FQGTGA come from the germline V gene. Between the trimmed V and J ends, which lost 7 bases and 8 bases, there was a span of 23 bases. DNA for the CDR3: TGTGCCAGCACGCCTCGAGGGACCTCGAGCGGGGAAGCTTTCTTT. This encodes CASTPRGTSSGEAFF.

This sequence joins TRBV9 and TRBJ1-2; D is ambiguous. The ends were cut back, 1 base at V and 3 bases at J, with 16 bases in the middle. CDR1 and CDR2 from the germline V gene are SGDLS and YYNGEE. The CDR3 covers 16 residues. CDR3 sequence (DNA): TGTGCCAGCAGCGTAAGAGGCGAGGGAACGGACTATGGCTACACCTTC. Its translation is CASSVRGEGTDYGYTF.

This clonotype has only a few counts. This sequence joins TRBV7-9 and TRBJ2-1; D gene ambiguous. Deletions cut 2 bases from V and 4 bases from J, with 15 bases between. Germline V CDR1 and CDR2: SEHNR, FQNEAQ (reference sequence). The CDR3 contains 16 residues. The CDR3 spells CASSLNSAAPYNEQFF. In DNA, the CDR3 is TGTGCCAGCAGCTTAAATTCGGCAGCCCCTTACAATGAGCAGTTCTTC.

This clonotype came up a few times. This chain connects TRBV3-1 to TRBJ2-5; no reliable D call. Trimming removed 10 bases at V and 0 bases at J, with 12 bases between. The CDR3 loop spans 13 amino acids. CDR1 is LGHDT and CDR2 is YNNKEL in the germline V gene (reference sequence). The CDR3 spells CATINSYQETQYF. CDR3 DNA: TGTGCCACGATAAACTCGTACCAAGAGACCCAGTACTTC.

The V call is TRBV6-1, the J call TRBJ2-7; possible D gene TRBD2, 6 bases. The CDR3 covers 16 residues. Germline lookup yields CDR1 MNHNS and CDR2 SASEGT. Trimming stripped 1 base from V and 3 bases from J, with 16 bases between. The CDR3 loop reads CASSEGPGTGHYEQYF. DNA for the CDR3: TGTGCCAGCAGTGAAGGTCCGGGGACTGGCCACTACGAGCAGTACTTC.

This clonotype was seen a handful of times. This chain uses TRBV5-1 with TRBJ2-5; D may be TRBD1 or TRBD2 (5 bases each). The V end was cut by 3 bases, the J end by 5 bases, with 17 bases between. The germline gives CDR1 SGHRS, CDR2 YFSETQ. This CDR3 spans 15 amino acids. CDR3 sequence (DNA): TGCGCCAGCAGCTACGAGGGGTTGGCCTCTGAGACCCAGTACTTC. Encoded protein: CASSYEGLASETQYF.